Presented here are 21 T cell receptor beta chains from one specimen sequenced in a study of T cell responses to AZD1222 COVID-19 vaccine. Sequenced by immunoSEQ multiplex PCR; TCRdb stores in-frame clones only, minus some. The sample shows around 190,000 clones, approximately 90% of them seen only once. The source was peripheral blood, collected 28 days after the second AZD1222 dose. Receptor source: an adult who received the AZD1222 COVID-19 vaccine.

The rearrangement joins TRBV2 to TRBJ2-7, with 12 bases identical to TRBD1. Germline lookup yields CDR1 SNHLY and CDR2 FYNNEI. The CDR3 is 14 residues long. The ends lost 6 bases at V and 8 bases at J; junction bases unmatched: 8. CDR3 region: CASSSGTGGLKQYF. The CDR3, as DNA: TGTGCCAGCAGCTCCGGGACAGGGGGCCTCAAGCAGTACTTC.

The J gene is TRBJ1-1, the V gene TRBV19, with D maybe TRBD1 (5 bases). Germline-derived CDR1 and CDR2 are LNHDA and SQIVND (reference sequence). V dropped 8 bases and J dropped 5 bases, with 15 bases sitting between them. The CDR3 loop spans 13 amino acids. CDR3 coding DNA: TGTGCCAGTCGCATGGGGGGTCCAACTGAAGCTTTCTTT. It yields the protein CASRMGGPTEAFF.

The V and J genes are TRBV2 and TRBJ2-5; D is possibly TRBD1 (6 bases). Looked up from germline, CDR1 is SNHLY and CDR2 is FYNNEI. The CDR3 is made up of 15 amino acids. Between the trimmed V and J ends, which lost 6 bases and 5 bases, there was a span of 19 bases. CDR3 coding DNA: TGTGCCAGCAGCCGACGGGACACGGGTGTGGAGACCCAGTACTTC. It codes for CASSRRDTGVETQYF.

The chain employs TRBV6-2 or TRBV6-3 and TRBJ1-6, with D perhaps TRBD1 (5 bases). CDR1 is MNHEY and CDR2 is SVGEGT in the germline V gene. This CDR3 is built from 14 residues. Trimming removed 4 bases from V and 6 bases from J, with 10 bases in between. CDR3 nucleotides: TGTGCCAGCAGTTGGGGGGAACGTAATTCACCCCTCCACTTT. It translates to CASSWGERNSPLHF.

The gene calls are TRBV7-9 and TRBJ1-1; D is uncertain. V lost 5 bases, J lost 2 bases, and 21 bases lay in between. The CDR3 has 17 residues. The V gene's germline CDR1 is SEHNR and CDR2 FQNEAQ (reference sequence). The CDR3 region has the DNA TGTGCCAGCAGCCCAGTGGGGAAGCAGTTCCTTAACACTGAAGCTTTCTTT. Amino acids: CASSPVGKQFLNTEAFF. Drawing the rest from reference TRBV7-9 and TRBJ1-1, the complete variable domain is DTGVSQNPRHKITKRGQNVTFRCDPISEHNRLYWYRQTLGQGPEFLTYFQNEAQLEKSRLLSDRFSAERPKGSFSTLEIQRTEQGDSAMYLCASSPVGKQFLNTEAFFGQGTRLTVV.

V is TRBV6-5 and J is TRBJ2-4; 7 positions match TRBD1. The germline V gene has CDR1 MNHEY and CDR2 SVGAGI. V lost 4 bases, J lost 1 base, and 7 bases stayed unmatched. The CDR3 has 16 residues. The CDR3: CASSSGGSSAKNIQYF. The CDR3, as DNA: TGTGCCAGCAGTTCAGGGGGAAGTTCGGCCAAAAACATTCAGTACTTC.

This clone appeared once. The V call is TRBV6-5, the J call TRBJ1-1; the D gene is possibly TRBD1 (6 bases). In germline, CDR1 is MNHEY, CDR2 SVGAGI. Trimming removed 6 bases at V and 4 bases at J, with 15 bases between. The CDR3 contains 14 residues. The DNA of the CDR3 is TGTGCCAGCAGAGTCCCCCAGGGGAGCACTGAAGCTTTCTTT. This gives the protein CASRVPQGSTEAFF.

V is TRBV6-5 and J is TRBJ1-1, with 7 nucleotides matching TRBD1. V was clipped by 7 bases and J by 0 bases; unmatched bases: 5. Germline-derived CDR1 and CDR2 are MNHEY and SVGAGI. The CDR3 consists of 14 residues. CDR3 nucleotides: TGTGCCAGCACCAGGGGGGAATTGAACACTGAAGCTTTCTTT. Translation gives CASTRGELNTEAFF.

This chain joins TRBV2 and TRBJ2-3; the match to TRBD1 covers 11 bases. The germline V gene has CDR1 SNHLY and CDR2 FYNNEI. The CDR3 length is 15 residues. Unmatched junction bases numbered 8, after V lost 7 bases and J lost 5 bases. CDR3 in amino acids: CASTGTGGRVDTQYF. CDR3 in DNA: TGTGCCAGCACTGGGACAGGGGGACGGGTAGATACGCAGTATTTT.

The CDR3 sequence: CASSLGSNRNTEAFF. CDR3 nucleotide sequence: TGCGCCAGCAGCTTGGGGTCGAACCGGAACACTGAAGCTTTCTTT. The rearrangement links TRBV5-1 to TRBJ1-1; D remains unclear. Trimming took 0 bases from V and 1 from J, leaving 10 bases between them. The germline V gene encodes CDR1 SGHRS and CDR2 YFSETQ. This CDR3 comprises 15 residues.

This clone was seen once. This chain links TRBV7-9 with TRBJ1-1; D gene uncertain. Germline assignment: CDR1 SEHNR and CDR2 FQNEAQ (reference sequence). The V gene lost 4 bases and the J gene lost 4 bases, with 16 bases spanning the gap. The CDR3 totals 15 residues. As DNA, the CDR3 is TGTGCCAGCAGCTCCACTATTTTCCAGATCACTGAAGCTTTCTTT. The encoded protein is CASSSTIFQITEAFF. Full variable domain (rest looked up from reference TRBV7-9 and TRBJ1-1): DTGVSQNPRHKITKRGQNVTFRCDPISEHNRLYWYRQTLGQGPEFLTYFQNEAQLEKSRLLSDRFSAERPKGSFSTLEIQRTEQGDSAMYLCASSSTIFQITEAFFGQGTRLTVV.

V and J are TRBV9 and TRBJ1-2; D possibly corresponds to TRBD1 (5 bases). The germline V gene encodes CDR1 SGDLS and CDR2 YYNGEE. V was pared by 0 bases and J by 5 bases, with 5 bases between. The CDR3 consists of 12 residues. The CDR3 nucleotides are TGTGCCAGCAGCGTAGCAGGGTATGGCTACACCTTC. It yields the protein CASSVAGYGYTF.

This clone was detected a few times. The V and J genes are TRBV5-1 and TRBJ2-7; 10 bases line up with TRBD1. Losses at the gene ends were 4 bases for V and 6 bases for J; bases not matched to a gene: 10. The CDR3 has 15 amino acids. The germline CDR1 and CDR2 sequences are SGHRS and YFSETQ. CDR3 sequence (DNA): TGCGCCAGCAGCGCCCAAGGGACAGGGGCTTTCGAGCAGTACTTC. Translated, it gives CASSAQGTGAFEQYF. Combining the CDR3 with reference TRBV5-1 and TRBJ2-7 gives the whole variable domain KAGVTQTPRYLIKTRGQQVTLSCSPISGHRSVSWYQQTPGQGLQFLFEYFSETQRNKGNFPGRFSGRQFSNSRSEMNVSTLELGDSALYLCASSAQGTGAFEQYFGPGTRLTVT.

The chain is built from TRBV29-1 and TRBJ1-1; perhaps TRBD1 as D (6 bases). The CDR3 is 13 amino acids. V was cut by 3 bases and J by 11 bases, with 19 bases left in between. In germline, CDR1 is SQVTM, CDR2 ANQGSEA. CDR3 sequence (DNA): TGCAGCGTTGAGATGAGGGGGGCTGGGGTGGCTTTCTTT. Amino acid sequence: CSVEMRGAGVAFF.

The rearrangement joins TRBV2 to TRBJ2-7; 7 nucleotides line up with TRBD2. The CDR3 spans 15 residues. V gave up 5 bases and J gave up 3 bases; unmatched junction bases: 10. Germline CDR1 reads SNHLY; CDR2 reads FYNNEI. CDR3 in amino acids: CASSPSGDEVYEQYF. For the CDR3, the DNA is TGTGCCAGCAGTCCAAGCGGGGATGAGGTCTACGAGCAGTACTTC.

The chain recombines TRBV20-1 with TRBJ1-1; D not resolved. This CDR3 has 11 amino acids. Per the germline V gene, CDR1 is DFQATT and CDR2 is SNEGSKA (reference sequence). Trimming shortened V by 7 bases and J by 4 bases, and 10 bases separated the two germline ends. CDR3 nucleotide sequence: TGCAGTGGACAAGGAGGCACTGAAGCTTTCTTT. Its translation is CSGQGGTEAFF.

This chain connects TRBV20-1 to TRBJ1-3; D remains ambiguous. V lost 3 bases, J lost 6 bases, and 12 bases lay in between. Looked up from germline, CDR1 is DFQATT and CDR2 is SNEGSKA (reference sequence). The CDR3 has 13 amino acids. Here the CDR3 reads CSASLRGENTIYF. CDR3 in DNA: TGCAGTGCTAGTCTGCGCGGGGAAAACACCATATATTTT.

This CDR3 is CASRQDRGSRSGNTIYF. DNA of the CDR3: TGTGCCAGCAGGCAGGACAGGGGGTCCCGCTCTGGAAACACCATATATTTT. The J gene is TRBJ1-3, the V gene TRBV2, with 10 positions matching TRBD1. Germline V gives CDR1 SNHLY, CDR2 FYNNEI. The CDR3 is 17 amino acids. Trimming took 6 bases from V and 0 from J; bases not matched to a gene: 8.

This chain uses TRBV5-1 with TRBJ2-6; TRBD1 matches 7 bases. Germline trimming cut 4 bases from V and 0 bases from J; bases unmatched to any gene: 13. CDR3 length equals 19 residues. Germline CDR1 and CDR2: SGHRS and YFSETQ. The CDR3 bases are TGCGCCAGCAGCCCCTGGGACAGACGGTTTGTCTCTGGGGCCAACGTCCTGACTTTC. Its protein product is CASSPWDRRFVSGANVLTF. The variable domain in full, completed from reference TRBV5-1 and TRBJ2-6, reads KAGVTQTPRYLIKTRGQQVTLSCSPISGHRSVSWYQQTPGQGLQFLFEYFSETQRNKGNFPGRFSGRQFSNSRSEMNVSTLELGDSALYLCASSPWDRRFVSGANVLTFGAGSRLTVL.

V is TRBV4-1 and J is TRBJ1-4; maybe TRBD1 (6 bases). V lost 2 bases, J lost 7 bases, and 23 bases lay in between. The CDR3 is made up of 18 amino acids. Germline loops: CDR1 MGHRA, CDR2 YSYEKL. This CDR3 reads CASSQMGLDRLNFEKLFF. The CDR3 region has the DNA TGCGCCAGCAGCCAAATGGGTCTGGACAGATTAAATTTTGAAAAACTGTTTTTT.

The count of this clone is one. CDR3 DNA: TGTGCCAGCAGTGAATCGGGAGGGTTCTACAATGAGCAGTTCTTC. Its protein is CASSESGGFYNEQFF. The chain has TRBV6-1 and TRBJ2-1; 8 bases line up with TRBD2. The CDR3 runs to 15 residues. Germline assignment: CDR1 MNHNS and CDR2 SASEGT. Unmatched junction bases numbered 3, after V lost 2 bases and J lost 3 bases.